This T cell receptor beta chain was identified during a study of blood T cell repertoires in COVID-19. Study-level background: COVID-19 samples from acute and convalescent phases originated in the United States, Italy and Spain.

This CDR3 has 16 residues. CDR1 and CDR2 (germline): MNHEY, SVGEGT. The V and J ends lost 2 bases and 7 bases, in that order; junction bases with no gene match: 8. Original analysis: Amplification with reference gene primers provided the estimates of nucleated cell counts. The table came from immunoSEQ multiplex PCR; TCRdb's copy has only in-frame clones and leaves some out. V, J and clone size reflect that table, while D and trimming were determined from the DNA. The data show 210,000 or so clones, 90% seen once. Sequences were obtained from peripheral blood. The chain uses TRBV6-2 or TRBV6-3 and TRBJ1-2, with TRBD1 matching 12 bases. The clonotype comes from a man aged 50-59 years with acute or convalescent COVID-19. The CDR3 loop reads CASSYNGTGGATGYTF. CDR3 nucleotide sequence: TGTGCCAGCAGTTACAACGGGACAGGGGGCGCGACTGGCTACACCTTC.